This T cell receptor (beta chain) derives from a study of beta chain features in type 1 diabetes. The whole isolated RNA underwent reverse transcription, so sequencing captured expressed TCRB transcripts. Libraries were prepared by immunoSEQ multiplex PCR; TCRdb keeps only in-frame clonotypes and omits some of them. The repertoire holds fewer than 500,000 clones, 11% to 15% seen once, with approximately 0.038% in the top ten. Germline assignment: CDR1 SGDLS and CDR2 YYNGEE. Deletions cut 0 bases from V and 7 bases from J, with 19 bases between. The CDR3 is made up of 16 amino acids. The chain links TRBV9 to TRBJ2-5, with a weak D call TRBD2 (5 bases). The TCR comes from a man aged 25 to 45 in good health. The sequencing sample was made of naive CD4+ T cells from blood. This CDR3 is CASSVELGRERGTQYF. The CDR3 DNA follows: TGTGCCAGCAGCGTAGAGTTGGGGAGAGAAAGAGGGACCCAGTACTTC.